Below, 27 T cell receptor beta chains from the same sample are listed, as sequenced in a study of graft-versus-host responses after intestinal transplantation. These receptors' antigens are unknown. The assay was immunoSEQ multiplex PCR, and TCRdb's table has in-frame clones only and misses some. The table shows some 39,000 clones, with approximately 95% occurring only once. This specimen consisted of unstimulated CD8+ T cells sorted from spleen or lymph node cells, obtained before transplant. The receptors were gathered from a human donor who was the organ donor for an intestinal transplant.

The chain uses TRBV27 and TRBJ2-7; a weak D match, TRBD2 (6 bases). V was pared by 4 bases and J by 4 bases, with 17 bases between. Germline CDR1 and CDR2: MNHEY and SMNVEV (reference sequence). This CDR3 region has 15 residues. DNA for the CDR3: TGTGCCAGCAGTTCCCTGGCCGGGAGTGAGTACGAGCAGTACTTC. Translation gives CASSSLAGSEYEQYF.

The chain joins TRBV6-5 to TRBJ2-7, with D unresolved. CDR1 is MNHEY and CDR2 is SVGAGI in the germline V gene. The ends were cut back, 5 bases at V and 4 bases at J, with 9 bases in the middle. This CDR3 region has 12 residues. CDR3 sequence (DNA): TGTGCCAGCAGTACAGACACATACGAGCAGTACTTC. Translated, it gives CASSTDTYEQYF.

The gene calls are TRBV19 and TRBJ2-6; tentative D call: TRBD1 (6 bases). Germline lookup yields CDR1 LNHDA and CDR2 SQIVND (reference sequence). Trimming removed 7 bases at V and 0 bases at J, with 22 bases between. The CDR3 is 19 amino acids. The CDR3 protein is CASTPYDRRTTSGANVLTF. The CDR3 DNA reads as TGTGCCAGTACCCCGTATGACAGGCGAACGACCTCTGGGGCCAACGTCCTGACTTTC.

The V and J genes are TRBV5-6 and TRBJ1-1; tentatively, D is TRBD1 (6 bases). V lost 0 bases, J lost 3 bases, and 15 bases lay in between. This CDR3 has 16 amino acids. Germline V gene sequence: CDR1 SGHDT, CDR2 YYEEEE. CDR3 in amino acids: CASSLVTGIIDTEAFF. CDR3 sequence (DNA): TGTGCCAGCAGCTTGGTGACAGGCATTATAGACACTGAAGCTTTCTTT.

This chain connects TRBV27 to TRBJ1-1; D perhaps matches TRBD1 (5 bases). With 6 bases removed from V and 0 bases from J, the gap between germline ends came to 17 bases. The CDR3 sequence is 16 residues long. The germline gives CDR1 MNHEY, CDR2 SMNVEV (reference sequence). CDR3 DNA sequence: TGTGCCAGCAGCAGCCTACAGTGGGGGTTGAACACTGAAGCTTTCTTT. Its translation is CASSSLQWGLNTEAFF.

The genes are TRBV2 and TRBJ2-1; 11 bases map to TRBD2. The germline gives CDR1 SNHLY, CDR2 FYNNEI. Germline trimming cut 6 bases from V and 4 bases from J; bases unmatched to any gene: 5. CDR3 length: 15 residues. CDR3 sequence reads: CASRWSSGGYNEQFF. Here the CDR3 DNA reads TGTGCCAGCAGATGGTCTAGCGGGGGGTACAATGAGCAGTTCTTC.

The CDR3 protein is CASSLAPLAGGYEQYF. CDR3 coding DNA: TGTGCCAGCAGCTTAGCCCCCCTAGCGGGGGGGTACGAGCAGTACTTC. The chain couples TRBV11-2 to TRBJ2-7; 12 nucleotides match TRBD2. The ends lost 1 base at V and 4 bases at J; junction bases unmatched: 5. Germline V gene data show CDR1 as SGHAT and CDR2 as FQNNGV. This CDR3 region has 16 residues.

The chain recombines TRBV7-2 with TRBJ2-7, with 7 bases matching TRBD2. Looked up from germline, CDR1 is SGHTA and CDR2 is FQGNSA. There are 14 residues in the CDR3. V trimming: 0 bases; J trimming: 2 bases; junction bases outside the gene matches: 1. The CDR3 loop reads CASSLAGGTYEQYF. CDR3 coding DNA: TGTGCCAGCAGCTTAGCGGGGGGGACCTACGAGCAGTACTTC.

The chain carries TRBV5-4 and TRBJ1-4, with D possibly being TRBD1 (6 bases). This CDR3 contains 16 residues. Germline CDR1 SGHNT, CDR2 YYREEE (reference sequence). V dropped 4 bases and J dropped 6 bases, with 19 bases sitting between them. The CDR3 reads CASSPGSGGTYEKLFF. The CDR3 DNA follows: TGTGCCAGCAGCCCGGGCTCTGGGGGCACCTATGAAAAACTGTTTTTT.

The chain has TRBV9 and TRBJ2-5; 14 nucleotides align to TRBD2. Germline values: CDR1 SGDLS, CDR2 YYNGEE. The ends lost 3 bases at V and 2 bases at J; junction bases unmatched: 3. The CDR3 runs to 16 residues. CDR3 sequence: CASSARLAGGQETQYF. The CDR3 bases are TGTGCCAGCAGCGCCCGACTAGCGGGGGGGCAAGAGACCCAGTACTTC.

The V call is TRBV2, the J call TRBJ1-2, with D perhaps TRBD1 (5 bases). This CDR3 contains 15 residues. The germline V gene has CDR1 SNHLY and CDR2 FYNNEI. V lost 8 bases and J lost 4, with 20 bases in between. The CDR3 is CASGTPESGVYGYTF. CDR3 coding DNA: TGTGCCAGCGGGACCCCGGAATCCGGGGTCTATGGCTACACCTTC.

The chain joins TRBV7-9 to TRBJ2-5; D call uncertain. The CDR3 consists of 13 residues. V was clipped by 8 bases and J by 0 bases, with 10 bases between them. The germline gives CDR1 SEHNR, CDR2 FQNEAQ (reference sequence). The CDR3 nucleotides are TGTGCCAGCGCTAGTACCAACCAAGAGACCCAGTACTTC. It encodes CASASTNQETQYF.

The CDR3 reads CASWGHPKETQYF. The DNA for the CDR3 is TGCGCCAGCTGGGGGCATCCGAAGGAGACCCAGTACTTC. The rearrangement uses TRBV10-2 and TRBJ2-5, with D maybe TRBD1 (6 bases). Germline values: CDR1 WSHSY, CDR2 SAAADI. The V end was cut by 8 bases, the J end by 5 bases, with 15 bases between. This CDR3 is built from 13 residues.

The V gene is TRBV11-1, the J gene TRBJ2-5; perhaps TRBD2 as D (5 bases). V was cut by 5 bases and J by 2 bases, with 15 bases left in between. The CDR3 spans 15 residues. The germline V gene has CDR1 SGHAT and CDR2 FQDESV (reference sequence). This CDR3 reads CASSTGYSDQETQYF. The CDR3 bases are TGTGCCAGCAGCACGGGGTATAGCGATCAAGAGACCCAGTACTTC.

This chain connects TRBV5-5 to TRBJ1-3, with D tentatively TRBD1 (5 bases). Per the germline V gene, CDR1 is SGHKS and CDR2 is YYEKEE (reference sequence). The CDR3 has 14 residues. Trimming pared 6 bases from V and 0 bases from J, leaving 10 bases between. CDR3: CASTTDSSGNTIYF. DNA of the CDR3: TGTGCCAGCACCACTGACAGCTCTGGAAACACCATATATTTT.

V gene TRBV4-1 combines with J gene TRBJ1-6, with D uncertain. Trimming removed 2 bases from V and 7 bases from J, with 15 bases in between. Germline V gene lookup returns CDR1 MGHRA and CDR2 YSYEKL. The CDR3 is 16 residues long. CDR3 sequence: CASSQFPGMPNSPLHF. CDR3 DNA: TGCGCCAGCAGCCAATTTCCGGGAATGCCAAATTCACCCCTCCACTTT.

The CDR3 region has the DNA TGTGCCAGTAGTATTGGGAGCGGGGGCATCGCATCTACAGATACGCAGTATTTT. The encoded protein is CASSIGSGGIASTDTQYF. J is TRBJ2-3 and V is TRBV19; 8 bases fit TRBD2. CDR1 is LNHDA, CDR2 SQIVND, per germline (reference sequence). The length of the CDR3 is 18 residues. The ends lost 3 bases at V and 3 bases at J; junction bases unmatched: 14.

This chain uses TRBV6-5 with TRBJ2-2; 9 bases map to TRBD1. Germline-derived CDR1 and CDR2 are MNHEY and SVGAGI. CDR3 length equals 15 residues. V was clipped by 4 bases and J by 3 bases; unmatched bases: 3. CDR3 residues: CASSWDRDYTGELFF. CDR3 DNA: TGTGCCAGCAGTTGGGACAGGGACTACACCGGGGAGCTGTTTTTT.

This clone was seen only once. The CDR3 is CASSPRVNTEAFF. The CDR3 nucleotides are TGCGCCAGCAGCCCTAGAGTGAACACTGAAGCTTTCTTT. The chain couples TRBV5-1 to TRBJ1-1, with no clear D. V was clipped by 4 bases and J by 0 bases, with 7 bases between them. Germline CDR1 and CDR2: SGHRS and YFSETQ. This CDR3 region has 13 residues.

The chain recombines TRBV15 with TRBJ2-5; TRBD1 agrees at 9 bases. The last part of the DNA fits TRBJ2-7 better; the J call may be wrong. The V gene's germline CDR1 is LNHNV and CDR2 YYDKDF (reference sequence). CDR3 length: 16 amino acids. Written as DNA, the CDR3 is TGTGCCACCAGCAATCTACCCGAGACAGGGGGCTACGAGCAGTACTTC. It is translated as CATSNLPETGGYEQYF.

CDR3 nucleotides: TGTGCCAGCAGCCAAGATATCGGGGTAGGAGGGACTGAAGCTTTCTTT. Its protein is CASSQDIGVGGTEAFF. The V and J genes are TRBV4-2 and TRBJ1-1; D gene uncertain. Trimming stripped 0 bases from V and 5 bases from J, with 16 bases between. Germline V lookup: CDR1 LGHNA, CDR2 YNFKEQ. This CDR3 contains 16 residues.

The V gene is TRBV6-1, the J gene TRBJ1-5; D ambiguous. Trimming pared 2 bases from V and 9 bases from J, leaving 11 bases between. Germline loops: CDR1 MNHNS, CDR2 SASEGT. The CDR3 runs 13 residues. Written as DNA, the CDR3 is TGTGCCAGCAGTGAAATGCGCCATTTGCCCCAGCATTTT. The encoded protein is CASSEMRHLPQHF.

Concerning this clone: A read error may produce the germline difference seen at one junction end. The chain joins TRBV7-7 to TRBJ2-3; 7 bases agree with TRBD2. Germline loops: CDR1 SSHAT, CDR2 FNYEAQ (reference sequence). This CDR3 has 15 residues. This chain's CDR3 is CASSLFPSGTDTQYF. In DNA form, the CDR3 reads TGTGCTAGCAGCTTATTCCCTAGCGGAACAGATACGCAGTATTTT.

This chain connects TRBV7-6 to TRBJ2-7; D gene uncertain. The germline gives CDR1 SGHVS, CDR2 FNYEAQ. The CDR3 has 13 amino acids. Deletions cut 5 bases from V and 5 bases from J, with 13 bases between. The CDR3 DNA follows: TGTGCCAGCAGCCCGAACCATGGGGACGAGCAGTACTTC. Translated, it gives CASSPNHGDEQYF.

The V call is TRBV11-3, the J call TRBJ2-7, with unresolved D. Germline V gives CDR1 SGHNT, CDR2 YENEEA. The V end lost 1 base, the J end lost 2 bases, and 6 bases lay between the germline ends. The CDR3 extends over 13 amino acids. CDR3 nucleotides: TGTGCCAGCAGCTTAGGACAAACCTACGAGCAGTACTTC. This sequence encodes CASSLGQTYEQYF. Full variable domain (missing parts from reference TRBV11-3 and TRBJ2-7): EAGVVQSPRYKIIEKKQPVAFWCNPISGHNTLYWYLQNLGQGPELLIRYENEEAVDDSQLPKDRFSAERLKGVDSTLKIQPAELGDSAVYLCASSLGQTYEQYFGPGTRLTVT.

This chain joins TRBV10-2 and TRBJ2-1; D call uncertain. The CDR3 contains 13 residues. Looked up from germline, CDR1 is WSHSY and CDR2 is SAAADI. Between the trimmed V and J ends, which lost 1 base and 1 base, there was a span of 2 bases. The DNA for the CDR3 is TGCGCCAGCAGTGAGTGGTCCTACAATGAGCAGTTCTTC. Its translation: CASSEWSYNEQFF.

The gene calls are TRBV18 and TRBJ2-2; 9 bases are shared with TRBD2. This CDR3 contains 18 residues. In germline, CDR1 is KGHSH, CDR2 LQKENI. Losses at the gene ends were 2 bases for V and 3 bases for J; bases not matched to a gene: 10. The chain's CDR3 is CASSPWPSGARDTGELFF. The CDR3, as DNA: TGTGCCAGCTCACCATGGCCTAGCGGGGCAAGAGACACCGGGGAGCTGTTTTTT.